These 17 T cell receptor beta chains were sequenced from one sample in a study of blood T cells in healthy people across ages. The second PCR ran about 6 to 12 cycles with a sample-barcoded 5' primer and J-beta primers. One entry per CDR3 protein, called by TCRdb with MiXCR from the 5' RACE reads. The sample includes about 640,000 distinct CDR3 sequences, under 70% seen only once; the top ten take over 35%. Material: blood. Receptors originate from a man aged 55-75 years in good health.

This chain connects TRBV6-5 to TRBJ2-1; weak D call: TRBD2 (7 bases). The CDR3 covers 14 residues. The ends were cut back, 8 bases at V and 0 bases at J, with 11 bases in the middle. The germline gives CDR1 MNHEY, CDR2 SVGAGI. The CDR3 loop is CASQGGGSYNEQFF. The CDR3 DNA sequence: TGTGCCAGCCAGGGAGGGGGCTCCTACAATGAGCAGTTCTTC.

This clonotype has just a few counts. The CDR3, as DNA: TGTGCCAGCAGTCCGAGTAGCTCGCAAGAGACCCAGTACTTC. Translation gives CASSPSSSQETQYF. The J gene is TRBJ2-5, the V gene TRBV27; D is ambiguous. V dropped 5 bases and J dropped 2 bases, with 12 bases sitting between them. There are 14 residues in the CDR3. Germline CDR1 reads MNHEY; CDR2 reads SMNVEV (reference sequence).

This clonotype was found a few times. The chain links TRBV3-1 to TRBJ2-5; weak D call: TRBD1 (5 bases). V was clipped by 3 bases and J by 3 bases, with 14 bases between them. This CDR3 has 15 amino acids. Germline V gene data show CDR1 as LGHDT and CDR2 as YNNKEL (reference sequence). CDR3 nucleotide sequence: TGTGCCAGCAGCCACGACTCCCAGGGAAAAGAGACCCAGTACTTC. Its translation is CASSHDSQGKETQYF.

The chain uses TRBV20-1 and TRBJ1-2; 9 positions agree with TRBD1. The V gene's germline CDR1 is DFQATT and CDR2 SNEGSKA (reference sequence). This CDR3 contains 12 residues. J lost 8 bases, V lost 5 bases, and 6 bases had no gene match. The CDR3 DNA sequence: TGCAGTGCTGGAAACAGGGGGCAAGGCTACACCTTC. It translates to CSAGNRGQGYTF.

This clonotype was seen more than once but under ten times. The V and J genes are TRBV6-5 and TRBJ2-4, with D possibly being TRBD2 (7 bases). Trimming pared 3 bases from V and 7 bases from J, leaving 16 bases between. This CDR3 region has 15 residues. Looked up from germline, CDR1 is MNHEY and CDR2 is SVGAGI. The chain's CDR3 is CASSYGGGRFNIQYF. The CDR3 DNA reads TGTGCCAGCAGTTATGGGGGGGGGCGGTTTAACATTCAGTACTTC.

In this sample, this clonotype turned up a few times. The gene calls are TRBV20-1 and TRBJ2-5; 13 bases are shared with TRBD2. Per the germline V gene, CDR1 is DFQATT and CDR2 is SNEGSKA (reference sequence). Unmatched junction bases numbered 4, after V lost 5 bases and J lost 1 base. The CDR3 has 15 residues. The chain's CDR3 is CSASGLAGAQETQYF. DNA of the CDR3: TGCAGTGCTTCTGGACTAGCGGGGGCCCAAGAGACCCAGTACTTC.

The J gene is TRBJ2-5, the V gene TRBV29-1, with 9 bases fitting TRBD1. Per germline, CDR1 SQVTM and CDR2 ANQGSEA. Trimming at V came to 7 bases and at J to 3 bases, leaving 3 bases not matched to a gene. The CDR3 length is 12 residues. The CDR3 reads CSDRTGEETQYF. As DNA, the CDR3 is TGCAGCGATCGGACAGGGGAAGAGACCCAGTACTTC. The full variable domain, in which reference TRBV29-1 and TRBJ2-5 provide the parts outside the CDR3, is SAVISQKPSRDICQRGTSLTIQCQVDSQVTMMFWYRQQPGQSLTLIATANQGSEATYESGFVIDKFPISRPNLTFSTLTVSNMSPEDSSIYLCSDRTGEETQYFGPGTRLLVL.

This clonotype appeared a single time. The chain couples TRBV6-6 to TRBJ2-3, with D perhaps matching TRBD1 (6 bases). V lost 6 bases and J 7 bases, leaving 8 bases between the germline ends. The CDR3 length is 11 residues. Germline loops: CDR1 MNHNY, CDR2 SVGAGI (reference sequence). CDR3: CASSDRYTQYF. DNA of the CDR3: TGTGCCAGCAGCGACAGGTATACGCAGTATTTT.

The chain carries TRBV4-2 and TRBJ2-1; a possible D gene is TRBD2 (7 bases). The length of the CDR3 is 18 residues. Trimming took 0 bases from V and 0 from J, leaving 15 bases between them. Germline V gene sequence: CDR1 LGHNA, CDR2 YNFKEQ. Here the CDR3 DNA reads TGTGCCAGCAGCCAAGATAGGGGGGGGGCCAGCTCCTACAATGAGCAGTTCTTC. Its translation is CASSQDRGGASSYNEQFF.

This clonotype was seen a handful of times. The chain links TRBV5-1 to TRBJ2-4, with TRBD1 matching 8 bases. The tail of the sequence fits TRBJ2-5 better, so the J call may be wrong. Germline V gene lookup returns CDR1 SGHRS and CDR2 YFSETQ. The CDR3 runs 15 residues. CDR3 amino acids: CASSGRGLPQETQYF. The CDR3 DNA is TGCGCCAGCAGCGGCAGGGGGCTACCTCAAGAGACCCAGTACTTC.

This rearrangement joins TRBV18 to TRBJ2-7; D ambiguous. Germline loops: CDR1 KGHSH, CDR2 LQKENI. The germline V and J ends were trimmed by 0 bases and 5 bases, with 11 bases remaining between them. The CDR3 length is 14 residues. This chain's CDR3 is CASSPPGNEDEQYF. The CDR3 DNA reads TGTGCCAGCTCACCACCGGGTAATGAAGACGAGCAGTACTTC.

This clonotype showed up just once. The chain links TRBV16 to TRBJ1-6; 10 bases line up with TRBD1. Germline V gives CDR1 KGHSY, CDR2 FQNENV. Losses at the gene ends were 0 bases for V and 10 bases for J; bases not matched to a gene: 6. This CDR3 has 16 amino acids. CDR3 sequence: CASSQSMGQGSSPLHF. The CDR3 nucleotides read TGTGCCAGCAGCCAATCGATGGGACAGGGGAGCTCACCCCTCCACTTT. Complete variable domain (other parts from reference TRBV16 and TRBJ1-6): GEEVAQTPKHLVRGEGQKAKLYCAPIKGHSYVFWYQQVLKNEFKFLISFQNENVFDETGMPKERFSAKCLPNSPCSLEIQATKLEDSAVYFCASSQSMGQGSSPLHFGNGTRLTVT.

The V and J genes are TRBV28 and TRBJ2-3; D is perhaps TRBD2 (6 bases). This CDR3 is built from 14 residues. Trimming cost V 6 bases and J 0 bases, with 10 bases left between them. The V gene's germline CDR1 is MDHEN and CDR2 SYDVKM. CDR3 in DNA: TGTGCCAGCAGGGGCGGGGTTAGCACAGATACGCAGTATTTT. It translates to CASRGGVSTDTQYF.

To note about this clonotype: A much bigger clone sits one base away, suggesting this may be a read error. The DNA of the CDR3 is TGCGCCAGCAGCCCGAGCGGACACGTCCAAGAGACCCAGTACTTC. This gives the protein CASSPSGHVQETQYF. V gene TRBV4-1 combines with J gene TRBJ2-5; either TRBD1 or TRBD2 may supply D (5 bases each). Deletions cut 4 bases from V and 1 base from J, with 13 bases between. This CDR3 region has 15 residues. CDR1 and CDR2 (germline): MGHRA, YSYEKL.

The gene calls are TRBV20-1 and TRBJ2-7; perhaps TRBD1 as D (6 bases). The germline V gene encodes CDR1 DFQATT and CDR2 SNEGSKA (reference sequence). Trimming took 6 bases from V and 2 from J, leaving 20 bases between them. This CDR3 spans 15 amino acids. CDR3 amino acids: CSAPNRDRVPYEQYF. The CDR3 nucleotides are TGCAGTGCCCCCAACAGGGATCGAGTCCCCTACGAGCAGTACTTC.

The CDR3 DNA sequence: TGCGCCAGCAGCCGGCAAACAGGGCCCAGCTCCTACAATGAGCAGTTCTTC. It codes for CASSRQTGPSSYNEQFF. V and J are TRBV5-1 and TRBJ2-1; maybe TRBD1 (6 bases). Germline V CDR1 and CDR2: SGHRS, YFSETQ. V was cut by 4 bases and J by 0 bases, with 17 bases left in between. The CDR3 consists of 17 residues.

V is TRBV11-2 and J is TRBJ2-7; D is unresolved. The J call is uncertain, as TRBJ2-5 better fits the DNA end. Germline CDR1 and CDR2: SGHAT and FQNNGV. The CDR3 is 13 residues long. CDR3 loop: CASSLGWVETQYF. The DNA of the CDR3 is TGTGCCAGCAGCCTTGGGTGGGTTGAGACCCAGTACTTC.